This T cell receptor beta chain is drawn from a study of blood T cell repertoires in COVID-19. Here immunoSEQ multiplex PCR was the method, and the copy in TCRdb shows in-frame clones only, minus some. This table holds a few hundred thousand clones, 70% to 90% found once. A word on this clone: One end of the junction is discordant with germline, which a read error may explain.

This TCR derives from a woman in her 70s with active or convalescent COVID-19. The sequencing sample was made of peripheral blood.

This chain's CDR3 is CASSFASGVF. The DNA for the CDR3 is TGTGCCAGCAGCTTCGCTTCGGGGGTCTTC. The chain links TRBV7-7 to TRBJ1-2; weak D call: TRBD1 (5 bases). The CDR3 totals 10 residues. Germline V gene lookup returns CDR1 SSHAT and CDR2 FNYEAQ (reference sequence).